The clone carrying this T cell receptor beta chain was observed many times. This specimen comes from a study of patients and donors after allogeneic stem cell transplantation. One entry per CDR3 protein results from TCRdb running MiXCR on the RT-PCR reads. The repertoire holds roughly 880,000 distinct CDR3 sequences, more than 15% seen once, with 5% to 6.5% in the top ten. The CDR3 is 13 residues long. The V and J ends lost 3 bases and 2 bases respectively, with 8 bases between them. This receptor was identified in a human donor who was either an allogeneic HSCT recipient or a stem cell or donor lymphocyte infusion donor (not recorded which). It is not recorded whose cells these are; they may come from a transplant donor. This sequence joins TRBV12-3 or TRBV12-4 and TRBJ2-7, with no clear D. Material: blood, either unsorted or a sorted T cell fraction (not recorded which). DNA of the CDR3: TGTGCCAGCAGTTTTGGGCAGACCTACGAGCAGTACTTC. Protein sequence: CASSFGQTYEQYF.